This TCR beta chain originates from a study of beta chain features in type 1 diabetes. Study background: There was similarity between patients and healthy donors in age, gender and cell yields. Notes on the study in general: Comparison showed that naive, central memory and Treg TCRB repertoires appeared more similar among patients than among healthy donors. TCRB CDR3 length was moderately but significantly reduced in all four CD4+ subsets of Type 1 diabetes patients. Patients and controls would share equally any PCR tilt toward shorter templates.

This CDR3 contains 12 residues. CDR1 and CDR2 from the germline V gene are MGHRA and YSYEKL. With 0 bases removed from V and 11 bases from J, the gap between germline ends came to 7 bases. In its sample, this clone was seen a few times. Its specificity is unknown. Reverse transcribing all isolated RNA meant expressed TCRB transcripts were sequenced. Produced via immunoSEQ multiplex PCR; TCRdb's table is partial and in-frame only. The repertoire holds 250,000 to 300,000 clones, with around 24% as singletons. Sequencing used naive CD4+ T cells from blood. The J gene is TRBJ1-4, the V gene TRBV4-1; D not resolved. The sequence was obtained from a woman under 40 with type 1 diabetes. CDR3 DNA sequence: TGCGCCAGCAGCCAAGATTCACGGAAACTGTTTTTT. Translation: CASSQDSRKLFF.